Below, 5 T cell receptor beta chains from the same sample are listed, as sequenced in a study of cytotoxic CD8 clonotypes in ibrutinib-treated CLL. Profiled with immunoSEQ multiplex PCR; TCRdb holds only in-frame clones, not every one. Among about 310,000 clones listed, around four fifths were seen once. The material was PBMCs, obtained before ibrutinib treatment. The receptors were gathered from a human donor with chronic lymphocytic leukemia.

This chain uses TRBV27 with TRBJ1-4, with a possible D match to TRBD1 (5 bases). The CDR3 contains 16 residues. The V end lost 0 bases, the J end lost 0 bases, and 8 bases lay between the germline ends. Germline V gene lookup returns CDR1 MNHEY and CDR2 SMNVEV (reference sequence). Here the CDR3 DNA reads TGTGCCAGCAGTTTATCACAGGCAGCAACTAATGAAAAACTGTTTTTT. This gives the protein CASSLSQAATNEKLFF.

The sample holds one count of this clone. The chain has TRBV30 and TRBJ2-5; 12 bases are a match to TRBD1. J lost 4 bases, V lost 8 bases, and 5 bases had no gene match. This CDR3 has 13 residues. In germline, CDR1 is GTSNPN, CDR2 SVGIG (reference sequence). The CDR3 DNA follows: TGTGCCCGCCGGGACAGGGGGCGAGAGACCCAGTACTTC. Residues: CARRDRGRETQYF.

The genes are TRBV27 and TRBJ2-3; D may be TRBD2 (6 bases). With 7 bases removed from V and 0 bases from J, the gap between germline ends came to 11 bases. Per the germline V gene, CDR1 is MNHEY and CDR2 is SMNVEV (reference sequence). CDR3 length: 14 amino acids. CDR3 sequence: CASIHGGSTDTQYF. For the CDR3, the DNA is TGTGCCAGCATCCATGGGGGGAGCACAGATACGCAGTATTTT.

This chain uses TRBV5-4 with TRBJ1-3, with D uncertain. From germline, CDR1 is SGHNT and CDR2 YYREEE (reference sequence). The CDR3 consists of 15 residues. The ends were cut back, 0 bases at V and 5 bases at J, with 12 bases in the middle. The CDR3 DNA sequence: TGTGCCAGCAGCTTGGGGGAGGCAGGCCGAAACACCATATATTTT. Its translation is CASSLGEAGRNTIYF.

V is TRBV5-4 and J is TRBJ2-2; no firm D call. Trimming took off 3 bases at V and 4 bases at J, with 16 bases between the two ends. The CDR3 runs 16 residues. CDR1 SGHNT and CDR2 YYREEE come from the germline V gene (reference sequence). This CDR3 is CASSSKSYDATGELFF. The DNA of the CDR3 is TGTGCCAGCAGCTCTAAGTCATACGACGCCACCGGGGAGCTGTTTTTT.